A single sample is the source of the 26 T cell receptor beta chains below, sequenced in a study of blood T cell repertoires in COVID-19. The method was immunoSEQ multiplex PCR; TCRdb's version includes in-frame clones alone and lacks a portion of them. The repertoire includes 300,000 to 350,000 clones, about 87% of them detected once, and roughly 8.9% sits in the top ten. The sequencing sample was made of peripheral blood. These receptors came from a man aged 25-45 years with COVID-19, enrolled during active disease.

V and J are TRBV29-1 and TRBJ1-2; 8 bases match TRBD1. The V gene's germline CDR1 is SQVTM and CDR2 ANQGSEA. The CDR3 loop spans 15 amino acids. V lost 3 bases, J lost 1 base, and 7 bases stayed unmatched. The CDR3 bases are TGCAGCGTTGAGGGCAGGGGGCTGTATAACTATGGCTACACCTTC. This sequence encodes CSVEGRGLYNYGYTF.

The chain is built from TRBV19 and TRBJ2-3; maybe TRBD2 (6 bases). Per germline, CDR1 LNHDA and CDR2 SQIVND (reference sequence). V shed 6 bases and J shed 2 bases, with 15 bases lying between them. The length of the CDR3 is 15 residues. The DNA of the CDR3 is TGTGCCAGTAGGGACCCGGGACTCTACACAGATACGCAGTATTTT. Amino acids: CASRDPGLYTDTQYF.

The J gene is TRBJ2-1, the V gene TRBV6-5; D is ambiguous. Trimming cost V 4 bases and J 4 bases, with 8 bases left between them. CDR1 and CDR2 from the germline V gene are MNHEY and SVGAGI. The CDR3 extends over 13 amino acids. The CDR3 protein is CASSSNKYNEQFF. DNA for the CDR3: TGTGCCAGCAGTTCGAACAAATACAATGAGCAGTTCTTC.

This CDR3 reads CATSEPTGGGEQFF. The CDR3 DNA sequence: TGTGCCACCAGTGAGCCGACAGGGGGCGGTGAGCAGTTCTTC. The chain employs TRBV24-1 and TRBJ2-1; 10 nucleotides agree with TRBD1. Losses at the gene ends were 4 bases for V and 9 bases for J; bases not matched to a gene: 5. CDR3 length: 14 residues. The germline CDR1 and CDR2 sequences are KGHDR and SFDVKD.

The CDR3 is CASSLVFRGVREQYF. DNA of the CDR3: TGCGCCAGCAGCTTGGTTTTCAGGGGTGTGAGGGAGCAGTACTTC. The rearrangement links TRBV5-1 to TRBJ2-7; D is possibly TRBD1 (6 bases). This CDR3 is built from 15 residues. The germline V gene has CDR1 SGHRS and CDR2 YFSETQ. V lost 0 bases and J 7 bases, leaving 17 bases between the germline ends.

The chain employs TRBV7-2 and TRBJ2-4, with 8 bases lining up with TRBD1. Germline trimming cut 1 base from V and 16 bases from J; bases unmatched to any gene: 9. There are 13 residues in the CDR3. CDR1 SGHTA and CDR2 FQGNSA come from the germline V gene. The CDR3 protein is CASSLVSSDRGYF. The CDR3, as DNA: TGTGCCAGCAGCTTAGTGTCCAGCGACAGGGGATACTTC.

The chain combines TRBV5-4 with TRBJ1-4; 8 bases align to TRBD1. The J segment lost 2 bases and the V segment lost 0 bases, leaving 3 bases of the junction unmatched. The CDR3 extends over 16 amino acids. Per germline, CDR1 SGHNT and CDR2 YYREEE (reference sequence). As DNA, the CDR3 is TGTGCCAGCAGCTTGGACAGGGGGACCACTAATGAAAAACTGTTTTTT. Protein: CASSLDRGTTNEKLFF.

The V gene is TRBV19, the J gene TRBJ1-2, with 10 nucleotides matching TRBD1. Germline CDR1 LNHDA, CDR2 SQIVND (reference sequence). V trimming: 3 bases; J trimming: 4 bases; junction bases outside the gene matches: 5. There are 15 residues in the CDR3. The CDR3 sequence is CASSIDRGRGYGYTF. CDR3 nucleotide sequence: TGTGCCAGTAGTATCGACAGGGGGCGCGGCTATGGCTACACCTTC.

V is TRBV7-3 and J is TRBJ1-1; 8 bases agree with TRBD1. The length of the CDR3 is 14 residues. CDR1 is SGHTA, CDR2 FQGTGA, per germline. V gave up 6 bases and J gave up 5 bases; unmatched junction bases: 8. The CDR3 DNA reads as TGTGCCAGCAGTCCGCAGGGGGCTGGGACTGAAGCTTTCTTT. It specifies CASSPQGAGTEAFF.

Here the CDR3 DNA reads TGTGCCAGCAGCTTGGACAGTCTTGAAGCTTTCTTT. Its translation is CASSLDSLEAFF. The rearrangement uses TRBV5-4 and TRBJ1-1; D uncertain. The germline gives CDR1 SGHNT, CDR2 YYREEE (reference sequence). Trimming left V 0 bases short and J 7 bases short, with 7 bases between. This CDR3 is built from 12 residues.

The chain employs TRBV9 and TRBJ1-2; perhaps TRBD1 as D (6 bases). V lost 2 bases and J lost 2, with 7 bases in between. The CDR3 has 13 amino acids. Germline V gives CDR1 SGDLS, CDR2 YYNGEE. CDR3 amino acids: CASSVGQNYGYTF. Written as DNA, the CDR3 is TGTGCCAGCAGCGTGGGACAAAACTATGGCTACACCTTC.

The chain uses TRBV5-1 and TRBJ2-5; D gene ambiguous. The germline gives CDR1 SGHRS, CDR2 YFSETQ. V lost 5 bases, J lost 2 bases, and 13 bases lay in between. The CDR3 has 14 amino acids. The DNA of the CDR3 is TGCGCCAGCAGGTTGCGACACGCTCAAGAGACCCAGTACTTC. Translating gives CASRLRHAQETQYF.

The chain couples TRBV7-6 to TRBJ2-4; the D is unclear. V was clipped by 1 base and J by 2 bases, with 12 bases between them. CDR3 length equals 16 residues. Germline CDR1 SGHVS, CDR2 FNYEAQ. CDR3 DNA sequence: TGTGCCAGCAGCTTAGAGTCAGGCGAACCCAAAAACATTCAGTACTTC. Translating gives CASSLESGEPKNIQYF. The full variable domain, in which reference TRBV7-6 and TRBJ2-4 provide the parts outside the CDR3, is GAGVSQSPRYKVTKRGQDVALRCDPISGHVSLYWYRQALGQGPEFLTYFNYEAQQDKSGLPNDRFSAERPEGSISTLTIQRTEQRDSAMYRCASSLESGEPKNIQYFGAGTRLSVL.

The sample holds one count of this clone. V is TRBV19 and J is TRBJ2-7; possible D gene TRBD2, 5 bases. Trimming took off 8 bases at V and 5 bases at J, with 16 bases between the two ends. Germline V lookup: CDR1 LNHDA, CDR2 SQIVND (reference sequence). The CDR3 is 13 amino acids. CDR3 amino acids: CASGETRWNEQYF. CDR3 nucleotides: TGTGCCAGTGGGGAGACAAGATGGAACGAGCAGTACTTC.

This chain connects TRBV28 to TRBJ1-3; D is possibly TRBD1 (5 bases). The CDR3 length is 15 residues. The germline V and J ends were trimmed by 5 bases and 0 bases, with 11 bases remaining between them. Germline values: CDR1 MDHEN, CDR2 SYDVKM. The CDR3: CASSQTEASGNTIYF. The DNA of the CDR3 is TGTGCCAGCAGTCAGACAGAGGCCTCTGGAAACACCATATATTTT.

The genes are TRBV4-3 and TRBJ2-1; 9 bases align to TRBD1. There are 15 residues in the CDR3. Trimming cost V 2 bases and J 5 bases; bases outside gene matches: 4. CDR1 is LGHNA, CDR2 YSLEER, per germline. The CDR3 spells CASSQLGQGDNEQFF. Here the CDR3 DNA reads TGCGCCAGCAGCCAACTGGGACAGGGAGACAATGAGCAGTTCTTC.

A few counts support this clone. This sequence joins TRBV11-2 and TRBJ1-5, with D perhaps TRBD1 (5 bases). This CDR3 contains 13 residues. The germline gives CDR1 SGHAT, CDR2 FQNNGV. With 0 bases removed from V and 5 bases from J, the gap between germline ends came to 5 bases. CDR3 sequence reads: CASSLDRDQPQHF. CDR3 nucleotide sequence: TGTGCCAGCAGCTTAGACAGGGATCAGCCCCAGCATTTT.

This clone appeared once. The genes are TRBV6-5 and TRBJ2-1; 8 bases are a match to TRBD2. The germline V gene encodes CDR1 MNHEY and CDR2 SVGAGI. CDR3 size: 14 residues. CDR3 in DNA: TGTGTCTCCAGCGGGAGAGGGTCCTACAATGAGCAGTTCTTC. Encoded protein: CVSSGRGSYNEQFF.

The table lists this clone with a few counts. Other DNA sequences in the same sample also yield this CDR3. The CDR3 sequence is CASSQALGWQGEAFF. The CDR3 DNA reads TGTGCCAGCAGCCAAGCACTCGGTTGGCAGGGAGAAGCTTTCTTT. The rearrangement links TRBV3-1 (or the pseudogene TRBV3-2) to TRBJ1-1, with D perhaps TRBD1 (5 bases). The CDR3 loop spans 15 amino acids. Germline V CDR1 and CDR2: LGHDT, YNNKEL (reference sequence). V gave up 1 base and J gave up 8 bases, with 17 bases separating them.

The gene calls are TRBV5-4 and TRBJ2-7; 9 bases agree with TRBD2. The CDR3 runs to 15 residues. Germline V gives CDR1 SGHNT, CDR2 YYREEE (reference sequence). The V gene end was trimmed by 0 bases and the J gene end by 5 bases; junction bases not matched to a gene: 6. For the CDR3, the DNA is TGTGCCAGCAGCTTGGGGATAGCGGGAGTAGACGAGCAGTACTTC. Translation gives CASSLGIAGVDEQYF.

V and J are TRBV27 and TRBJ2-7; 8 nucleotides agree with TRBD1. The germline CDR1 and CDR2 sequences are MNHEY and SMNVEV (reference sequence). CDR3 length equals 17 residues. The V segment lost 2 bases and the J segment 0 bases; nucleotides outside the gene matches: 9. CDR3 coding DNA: TGTGCCAGCAGTTTACGGTTGCAGGGGGCTCCCTCCTACGAGCAGTACTTC. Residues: CASSLRLQGAPSYEQYF.

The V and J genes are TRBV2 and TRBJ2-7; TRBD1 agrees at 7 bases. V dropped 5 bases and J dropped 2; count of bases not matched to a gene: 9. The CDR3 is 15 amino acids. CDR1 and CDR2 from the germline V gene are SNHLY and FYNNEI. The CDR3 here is CASSLSGTAPYEQYF. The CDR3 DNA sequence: TGTGCCAGCAGTTTATCCGGGACAGCTCCCTACGAGCAGTACTTC.

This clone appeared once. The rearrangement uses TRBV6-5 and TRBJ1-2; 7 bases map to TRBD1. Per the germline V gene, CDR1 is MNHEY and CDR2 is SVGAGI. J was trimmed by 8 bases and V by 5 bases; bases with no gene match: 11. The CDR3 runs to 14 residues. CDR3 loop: CASSPGQVGRGYTF. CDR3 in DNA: TGTGCCAGCAGTCCCGGACAGGTCGGAAGAGGCTACACCTTC.

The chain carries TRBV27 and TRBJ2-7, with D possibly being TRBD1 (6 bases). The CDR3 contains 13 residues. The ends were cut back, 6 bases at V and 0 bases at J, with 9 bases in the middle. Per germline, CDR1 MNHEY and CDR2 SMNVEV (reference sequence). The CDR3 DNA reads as TGTGCCAGCAGCCGGACAGCCTCCTACGAGCAGTACTTC. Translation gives CASSRTASYEQYF.

The CDR3 protein is CASSRVLATDTQYF. The CDR3 DNA reads TGTGCCAGCAGTCGGGTCTTAGCCACAGATACGCAGTATTTT. This rearrangement joins TRBV27 to TRBJ2-3; D is undetermined. The CDR3 covers 14 residues. Germline CDR1 MNHEY, CDR2 SMNVEV (reference sequence). Trimming removed 5 bases at V and 2 bases at J, with 11 bases between.

The CDR3 DNA follows: TGCAGCGTTGAAGAACGGGGACTAGCGGGAGTCGTTCTTAGCACAGATACGCAGTATTTT. It specifies CSVEERGLAGVVLSTDTQYF. The genes are TRBV29-1 and TRBJ2-3; 14 bases align to TRBD2. Germline CDR1 SQVTM, CDR2 ANQGSEA. The CDR3 is made up of 20 amino acids. The V segment lost 0 bases and the J segment 0 bases; nucleotides outside the gene matches: 11.